This T cell receptor beta chain was identified in a study of blood T cell repertoires in COVID-19. Study-wide background: Sites in the United States, Italy and Spain provided acute and convalescent COVID-19 samples.

In the original analysis: Researchers report that nucleated cell counts were estimated from reference gene primer amplification. Some clones are missing from TCRdb's copy, which holds only in-frame ones; the method was immunoSEQ multiplex PCR. V and J calls plus clone size are reproduced from that table; the DNA served to infer D and trimming. The table lists over 70,000 clones, 60% to 85% of them singletons. The ends were cut back, 3 bases at V and 9 bases at J, with 10 bases in the middle. Germline V gives CDR1 MNHEY, CDR2 SVGEGT. CDR3 size: 12 residues. The origin of this receptor is an older man with acute or convalescent COVID-19. This chain connects TRBV6-2 or TRBV6-3 to TRBJ2-3; D may be TRBD2 (5 bases). Sequenced input: peripheral blood. The CDR3 here is CASSYTRRTQYF. In DNA form, the CDR3 reads TGTGCCAGCAGTTATACTAGGAGAACGCAGTATTTT.